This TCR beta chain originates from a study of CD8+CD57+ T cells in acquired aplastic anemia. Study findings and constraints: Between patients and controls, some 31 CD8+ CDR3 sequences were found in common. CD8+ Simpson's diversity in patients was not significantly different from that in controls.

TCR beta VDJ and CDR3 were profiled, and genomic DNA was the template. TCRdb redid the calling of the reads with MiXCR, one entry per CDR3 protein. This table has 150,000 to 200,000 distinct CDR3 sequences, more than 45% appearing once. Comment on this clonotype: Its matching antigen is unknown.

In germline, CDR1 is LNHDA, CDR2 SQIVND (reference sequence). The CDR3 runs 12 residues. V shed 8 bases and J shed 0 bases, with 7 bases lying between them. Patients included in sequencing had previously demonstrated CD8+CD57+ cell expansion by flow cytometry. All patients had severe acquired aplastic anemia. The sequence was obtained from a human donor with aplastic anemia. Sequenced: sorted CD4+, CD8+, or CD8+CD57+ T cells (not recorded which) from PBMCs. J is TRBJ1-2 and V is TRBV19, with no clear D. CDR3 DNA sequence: TGTGCCAGTGGAGGAGCTAACTATGGCTACACCTTC. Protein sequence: CASGGANYGYTF. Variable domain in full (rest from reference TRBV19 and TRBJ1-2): DGGITQSPKYLFRKEGQNVTLSCEQNLNHDAMYWYRQDPGQGLRLIYYSQIVNDFQKGDIAEGYSVSREKKESFPLTVTSAQKNPTAFYLCASGGANYGYTFGSGTRLTVV.